This T cell receptor beta chain is drawn from a study of blood T cell repertoires in COVID-19 (dated by TCRdb to 2018 to 2021). About the full investigation: Samples covering the acute and convalescent phases of COVID-19 were provided by collaborators in the United States, Italy and Spain. The material from the prospective study consisted of cDNA or gDNA derived from T cells, B-cell-depleted T cells, or PBMCs. The dataset comprised deeply sampled blood TCRbeta repertoires from subjects exposed to, actively infected with, or recovered from COVID-19. The repertoires were made available in a free public database intended to serve as a resource for research on the immune response to SARS-CoV-2. Samples were obtained from the ongoing ImmuneRACE study (first 160 participants) and from some 1,300 subjects provided by 6 global collaborators. Sample metadata almost always included a de-identified subject ID, COVID-19 status, age in years and sex. Where HLA class I and class II types were available, the types were taken from metadata supplied by the sample provider, not from assay-based typing.

Results and caveats for the whole study, not just this receptor: How much clinical and demographic metadata was included differed by source and by participant, and the metadata was provided uncurated.

Whole blood was collected in K2EDTA tubes by collaborating institutions according to the institutions' own protocols. For TCRbeta analysis, collaborators shipped samples in one of three forms: frozen whole blood, isolated PBMCs, or DNA extracted from either of those sample types. Turning to this clone: Its antigen has not been determined. No much larger clone is present one base from it, and per-base qualities are unavailable.

The CDR3 contains 15 residues, cysteine and phenylalanine counted. CDR3 DNA is the only sequence kept; it has 45 bases, read in frame from the first base. Compared with germline, V lacks 1 base and J lacks 8 bases; bases without a gene match: 4. In the germline V gene, CDR1 corresponds to SGHTA and CDR2 to FQGNSA. TCRbeta CDR3 regions were amplified from genomic DNA using the immunoSEQ Assay, a bias-controlled multiplex PCR. The study's processing was this. The number of nucleated cells in each sample was estimated from the amplification of reference gene primers within the assay. To quantify the absolute abundance of each unique TCRbeta CDR3 rearrangement, sequence reads were collapsed and filtered. Productive Simpson clonality was computed per sample as the square root of Simpson's diversity index over productive rearrangements. Sourced from immuneACCESS, this table was stored by TCRdb with only in-frame sequences that have V and J called. A share of the clones is absent; for the studies checked, an unresolved V gene accounts for under half, and the remainder has no known explanation. V, J and clone size reflect that table, while D and trimming were determined from the DNA. For this sample the table gives tens of thousands of clones, of which 80% to 85% were detected only once. Together, the top ten hold 16% of the sample.

What was sequenced was peripheral blood. This sequence originates from a woman aged 80 or over with active or convalescent COVID-19. The V and J genes are TRBV7-2 and TRBJ1-5; 11 junctional bases match TRBD1. The DNA sequence reads TGTGCCAGCAGCTTAGTCGGACAGGGGGCAAAGCCCCAGCATTTT. This yields the protein CASSLVGQGAKPQHF. The variable domain in full, with residues beyond the CDR3 obtained from the reference TRBV7-2 and TRBJ1-5 genes, is GAGVSQSPSNKVTEKGKDVELRCDPISGHTALYWYRQSLGQGLEFLIYFQGNSAPDKSGLPSDRFSAERTGGSVSTLTIQRTQQEDSAVYLCASSLVGQGAKPQHFGDGTRLSIL.